This TCR beta chain stems from a study of shared clonotypes between healthy human individuals. General study points: Naive subsets, compared against memory subsets, generally had larger estimated richness values. Researchers sampled blood only, noting tissue repertoires likely differ.

Of note for this clone: Its antigen is as yet unknown.

The CDR3 is 12 residues long. The germline V gene has CDR1 SGHDT and CDR2 YYEEEE. The V and J ends lost 7 bases and 5 bases respectively, with 12 bases between them. Generated by immunoSEQ multiplex PCR, the TCRdb table keeps only in-frame clones and is missing some. The data contain 2 million to 2.5 million clones, approximately 95% of them singletons. The sequencing input was naive CD4+ T cells from PBMCs. The subset is: CD45RA+ positively selected. This TCR derives from a man younger than 30 in good health. Some clones in this sample may be carry-over from other donors' samples. The chain employs TRBV5-6 and TRBJ2-5, with D perhaps given as TRBD1 or TRBD2 (6 bases each). The CDR3 here is CASARGEETQYF. The CDR3 nucleotides are TGTGCCAGCGCGAGGGGGGAGGAGACCCAGTACTTC.